The 17 T cell receptor beta chains in this list originate from one sample, sequenced in a study of cytomegalovirus exposure and HLA in healthy donors. Use of 60 Vbeta and 13 Jbeta primers characterized the PCR. Here immunoSEQ multiplex PCR was the method, and the copy in TCRdb shows in-frame clones only, minus some. The sample has 65,000 to 70,000 clones, around 78% seen once. Sequencing input: PBMCs. These receptors came from a man in his fifties or sixties in good health and CMV-seronegative.

In nucleotides, the CDR3 is TGTGCCAGCAGCTTTCCGGGGAGTTTTCAGTTCTTC. Translating it yields CASSFPGSFQFF. The genes are TRBV7-2 and TRBJ2-1, with D possibly TRBD2 on 5 matching bases. The CDR3 consists of 12 residues. Germline V lookup: CDR1 SGHTA, CDR2 FQGNSA. V gave up 3 bases and J gave up 13 bases, with 13 bases separating them.

This chain joins TRBV27 and TRBJ1-5; 7 bases are shared with TRBD1. The CDR3 totals 18 residues. Per the germline V gene, CDR1 is MNHEY and CDR2 is SMNVEV (reference sequence). Unmatched junction bases numbered 14, after V lost 5 bases and J lost 1 base. The DNA of the CDR3 is TGTGCCAGCAGTCCTAGCGGGACAGTTCGATGGAGCAATCAGCCCCAGCATTTT. It codes for CASSPSGTVRWSNQPQHF.

The rearrangement uses TRBV7-2 and TRBJ2-1; 7 bases line up with TRBD2. The CDR3 contains 16 residues. Germline V lookup: CDR1 SGHTA, CDR2 FQGNSA. J gave up 0 bases and V 4 bases, and 6 bases lay outside the gene matches. The DNA of the CDR3 is TGTGCCAGCAGCTCGCTGGGGGGGAGCTCCTACAATGAGCAGTTCTTC. Translating it yields CASSSLGGSSYNEQFF.

The genes are TRBV6-6 and TRBJ2-1; 8 nucleotides align to TRBD2. V trimming: 4 bases; J trimming: 10 bases; junction bases outside the gene matches: 9. This CDR3 is built from 14 residues. The germline CDR1 and CDR2 sequences are MNHNY and SVGAGI (reference sequence). The CDR3 spells CASSFGGEGVEQFF. The DNA of the CDR3 is TGTGCCAGCAGTTTCGGGGGGGAGGGGGTGGAGCAGTTCTTC.

This sequence joins TRBV29-1 and TRBJ1-6, with TRBD1 identical over 7 bases. After removal of 7 bases from V and 6 bases from J, the junction contained 6 bases not matched to a gene. CDR3 length: 13 residues. In germline, CDR1 is SQVTM, CDR2 ANQGSEA. The CDR3 DNA is TGCAGCGCAAGGGACAGTATTAATTCACCCCTCCACTTT. It codes for CSARDSINSPLHF.

This clone has more than one count but fewer than ten. This rearrangement joins TRBV18 to TRBJ1-1; TRBD1 aligns across 7 bases. The germline gives CDR1 KGHSH, CDR2 LQKENI. The CDR3 totals 13 residues. Losses at the gene ends were 8 bases for V and 1 base for J; bases not matched to a gene: 4. DNA of the CDR3: TGTGCCAGCCGACAGGGCCCGAACACTGAAGCTTTCTTT. It is translated as CASRQGPNTEAFF.

This chain links TRBV27 with TRBJ2-3; 8 bases are shared with TRBD1. V dropped 4 bases and J dropped 4; count of bases not matched to a gene: 13. From germline, CDR1 is MNHEY and CDR2 SMNVEV (reference sequence). The CDR3 is 17 amino acids. The DNA of the CDR3 is TGTGCCAGCAGTTCTCGCACCGGGACAGGTAGTTCAGATACGCAGTATTTT. It is translated as CASSSRTGTGSSDTQYF.

V usage is TRBV6-1 and J usage is TRBJ1-1; TRBD1 matches at 9 bases. V trimming: 5 bases; J trimming: 1 base; junction bases outside the gene matches: 2. Germline V gives CDR1 MNHNS, CDR2 SASEGT. This CDR3 is 14 amino acids long. This CDR3 reads CASSQQGANTEAFF. The DNA of the CDR3 is TGTGCCAGCAGTCAACAGGGGGCGAACACTGAAGCTTTCTTT.

CDR3 in amino acids: CASSQQREGHEQYF. CDR3 DNA sequence: TGTGCCAGCAGCCAGCAGCGGGAGGGCCACGAGCAGTACTTC. The chain recombines TRBV7-6 with TRBJ2-7, with 10 bases identical to TRBD2. The CDR3 covers 14 residues. From germline, CDR1 is SGHVS and CDR2 FNYEAQ. Unmatched junction bases numbered 6, after V lost 5 bases and J lost 5 bases.

This clone was observed a single time. Additional DNA sequences in this sample encode the identical CDR3. This chain uses TRBV7-9 with TRBJ1-1; no definite D call. The germline V and J ends were trimmed by 2 bases and 1 base, with 5 bases remaining between them. The V gene's germline CDR1 is SEHNR and CDR2 FQNEAQ (reference sequence). CDR3 size: 13 residues. The CDR3 loop is CASSLSGNTEAFF. CDR3 bases: TGTGCCAGCAGCTTATCCGGGAACACTGAAGCTTTCTTT.

The rearrangement joins TRBV7-6 to TRBJ2-2; TRBD2 aligns across 8 bases. J lost 6 bases, V lost 2 bases, and 8 bases had no gene match. The CDR3 consists of 16 residues. Germline V gene lookup returns CDR1 SGHVS and CDR2 FNYEAQ. CDR3 coding DNA: TGTGCCAGCAGCTTAAGCGGGAGCGGCATAGCCGGGGAGCTGTTTTTT. It specifies CASSLSGSGIAGELFF.

The chain joins TRBV30 to TRBJ1-4, with a tentative D call TRBD1 (5 bases). This CDR3 comprises 15 residues. Germline assignment: CDR1 GTSNPN and CDR2 SVGIG (reference sequence). Trimming took off 0 bases at V and 5 bases at J, with 13 bases between the two ends. The CDR3 protein is CAWSVIRPGNEKLFF. As DNA, the CDR3 is TGTGCCTGGAGTGTAATAAGACCAGGGAATGAAAAACTGTTTTTT.

This clone was observed once. This chain uses TRBV15 with TRBJ2-1; D remains unclear. The germline gives CDR1 LNHNV, CDR2 YYDKDF (reference sequence). Deletions cut 0 bases from V and 5 bases from J, with 5 bases between. This CDR3 spans 13 amino acids. The CDR3, as DNA: TGTGCCACCAGCAGAGAAGCAAACAATGAGCAGTTCTTC. Its translation is CATSREANNEQFF.

The chain employs TRBV4-3 and TRBJ2-1, with D tentatively TRBD2 (6 bases). Germline V gene data show CDR1 as LGHNA and CDR2 as YSLEER. This CDR3 has 18 residues. V gave up 0 bases and J gave up 4 bases, with 19 bases separating them. This chain's CDR3 is CASSQDYIGVGGYNEQFF. In DNA form, the CDR3 reads TGCGCCAGCAGCCAAGATTATATTGGTGTAGGAGGGTACAATGAGCAGTTCTTC.

In its sample, this clone was seen a few times. The rearrangement joins TRBV5-1 to TRBJ2-1; D call uncertain. Germline CDR1 SGHRS, CDR2 YFSETQ. Trimming pared 2 bases from V and 6 bases from J, leaving 12 bases between. The CDR3 totals 14 residues. CDR3 sequence (DNA): TGCGCCAGCAGCTTAGGAGCGACGCTCAATGAGCAGTTCTTC. This codes for CASSLGATLNEQFF.

This clone has more than one count but fewer than ten. The chain joins TRBV25-1 to TRBJ1-1; D gene unclear. The CDR3 sequence is 12 residues long. Per the germline V gene, CDR1 is MGHDK and CDR2 is SYGVNS. V lost 4 bases and J 10 bases, leaving 13 bases between the germline ends. Written as DNA, the CDR3 is TGTGCCAGCAGTGGCCCCACGAATAGAGCTTTCTTT. It translates to CASSGPTNRAFF.

The chain has TRBV11-3 and TRBJ2-1, with D perhaps TRBD1 (5 bases). The CDR3 runs to 15 residues. Looked up from germline, CDR1 is SGHNT and CDR2 is YENEEA. Trimming pared 6 bases from V and 0 bases from J, leaving 12 bases between. CDR3 DNA sequence: TGTGCCAGCAGATCAGGGTCCGACTCCTACAATGAGCAGTTCTTC. It is translated as CASRSGSDSYNEQFF.